The 23 T cell receptor beta chains below come from one sample, sequenced in a study of shared clonotypes between healthy human individuals. Repertoires were generated with immunoSEQ multiplex PCR, while TCRdb's copy carries only in-frame clones and drops some. The sample includes approximately 100,000 clones, around 68% of them seen just once. Specimen: memory CD8+ T cells sorted from blood. Subset defined: CD45RO+ cells pooled with CCR7-negative TemRA cells. The origin of the receptors is a woman aged 25 to 45 in good health.

The V call is TRBV2, the J call TRBJ2-4, with D possibly TRBD1 on 7 matching bases. Trimming took 4 bases from V and 8 from J, leaving 12 bases between them. Germline CDR1 SNHLY, CDR2 FYNNEI. This CDR3 comprises 13 residues. CDR3 coding DNA: TGTGCCAGCAGTGGCGGGACAGTCCACATTCAGTACTTC. Translation: CASSGGTVHIQYF.

The chain carries TRBV7-9 and TRBJ2-5; D possibly corresponds to TRBD1 (5 bases). The CDR3 extends over 15 amino acids. CDR1 and CDR2 from the germline V gene are SEHNR and FQNEAQ (reference sequence). The V gene lost 4 bases and the J gene lost 1 base, with 13 bases spanning the gap. The CDR3 region has the DNA TGTGCCAGCAGCTCAAGCTTCCAGGGCCAAGAGACCCAGTACTTC. It encodes CASSSSFQGQETQYF.

In its sample, this clone was seen a few times. V gene TRBV30 combines with J gene TRBJ2-3, with 11 bases identical to TRBD2. The CDR3 runs 13 residues. CDR1 and CDR2 (germline): GTSNPN, SVGIG (reference sequence). V lost 2 bases to trimming and J lost 9 bases; unmatched junction nucleotides: 4. The CDR3 protein is CAWSTGTSGTQYF. DNA for the CDR3: TGTGCCTGGAGTACCGGGACTAGCGGAACGCAGTATTTT. The whole variable domain, remainder taken from reference TRBV30 and TRBJ2-3, is SQTIHQWPATLVQPVGSPLSLECTVEGTSNPNLYWYRQAAGRGLQLLFYSVGIGQISSEVPQNLSASRPQDRQFILSSKKLLLSDSGFYLCAWSTGTSGTQYFGPGTRLTVL.

The chain carries TRBV28 and TRBJ2-7; 10 positions match TRBD1. Germline lookup yields CDR1 MDHEN and CDR2 SYDVKM. Trimming cost V 10 bases and J 7 bases; bases outside gene matches: 10. The CDR3 has 13 residues. The CDR3 spells CATARGQGREQYF. The CDR3 region has the DNA TGTGCCACCGCACGGGGACAGGGGAGAGAGCAGTACTTC. Full variable domain (remainder filled in from reference TRBV28 and TRBJ2-7): DVKVTQSSRYLVKRTGEKVFLECVQDMDHENMFWYRQDPGLGLRLIYFSYDVKMKEKGDIPEGYSVSREKKERFSLILESASTNQTSMYLCATARGQGREQYFGPGTRLTVT.

The V and J genes are TRBV11-3 and TRBJ2-4, with a possible D match to TRBD1 (6 bases). V was cut by 5 bases and J by 6 bases, with 14 bases left in between. Germline V gene data show CDR1 as SGHNT and CDR2 as YENEEA. This CDR3 has 14 amino acids. CDR3 nucleotides: TGTGCCAGCAGCACTGGGACATTTCCAAACATTCAGTACTTC. Protein sequence: CASSTGTFPNIQYF.

The rearrangement links TRBV6-5 to TRBJ1-1; D remains unclear. The CDR3 has 14 residues. Germline CDR1 is MNHEY and CDR2 is SVGAGI. Trimming shortened V by 0 bases and J by 2 bases, and 7 bases separated the two germline ends. CDR3 residues: CASSYSERNTEAFF. The CDR3 coding sequence is TGTGCCAGCAGTTACTCAGAGCGTAACACTGAAGCTTTCTTT.

The chain couples TRBV28 to TRBJ2-7, with 7 nucleotides matching TRBD2. Trimming removed 6 bases from V and 7 bases from J; junction bases left unmatched: 15. The germline V gene has CDR1 MDHEN and CDR2 SYDVKM. This CDR3 comprises 15 residues. The CDR3 DNA follows: TGTGCCAGCAGCTTCGGGACTATTGGGGAGGGGGAGCAGTACTTC. It encodes CASSFGTIGEGEQYF.

The chain couples TRBV2 to TRBJ1-1; 7 bases align to TRBD1. The CDR3 has 15 residues. V gave up 5 bases and J gave up 4 bases; unmatched junction bases: 10. The V gene's germline CDR1 is SNHLY and CDR2 FYNNEI. The DNA for the CDR3 is TGTGCCAGCAGTCCGATGGGGACAGCCGGCACTGAAGCTTTCTTT. Translating gives CASSPMGTAGTEAFF.

The chain has TRBV6-1 and TRBJ2-5; TRBD1 agrees at 8 bases. The DNA end lines up better with TRBJ2-7; the J call may be wrong. The CDR3 extends over 14 amino acids. Germline CDR1 is MNHNS and CDR2 is SASEGT. DNA for the CDR3: TGTGCCAGCGGTGGACAGGGTACCGTCTACGAGCAGTACTTC. This encodes CASGGQGTVYEQYF.

The chain recombines TRBV9 with TRBJ1-2; 7 nucleotides match TRBD1. The CDR3 contains 15 residues. CDR1 and CDR2 from the germline V gene are SGDLS and YYNGEE. V trimming: 0 bases; J trimming: 0 bases; junction bases outside the gene matches: 2. Here the CDR3 reads CASSVGDRANYGYTF. In DNA form, the CDR3 reads TGTGCCAGCAGCGTAGGGGACAGAGCTAACTATGGCTACACCTTC.

The gene calls are TRBV2 and TRBJ1-4, with D perhaps matching TRBD1 (6 bases). This CDR3 has 13 amino acids. In germline, CDR1 is SNHLY, CDR2 FYNNEI. Trimming left V 7 bases short and J 5 bases short, with 11 bases between. The CDR3 nucleotides are TGTGCCAGCATGAGGGACAACAATGAAAAACTGTTTTTT. Its protein product is CASMRDNNEKLFF.

The chain combines TRBV27 with TRBJ1-2, with D perhaps matching TRBD1 (5 bases). The germline gives CDR1 MNHEY, CDR2 SMNVEV (reference sequence). This CDR3 is 20 amino acids long. Trimming took off 4 bases at V and 4 bases at J, with 31 bases between the two ends. The CDR3 region is CASSSFDLGIRQLFPYGYTF. In DNA, the CDR3 is TGTGCCAGCAGTTCCTTCGACTTGGGAATAAGACAGCTATTCCCCTATGGCTACACCTTC.

This chain uses TRBV21-1 with TRBJ2-1. TRBV21-1 constitutes a pseudogene. This CDR3 region has 14 residues. CDR3 sequence (DNA): TGTGCCAGCAGCGGACGACATGAGCGCCATGAGCAGTTCTTC. Translated: CASSGRHERHEQFF.

The rearrangement uses TRBV5-4 and TRBJ2-5; D could derive from TRBD1 or TRBD2 (6 bases each). The CDR3 contains 15 residues. V was trimmed by 0 bases and J by 4 bases, leaving 13 bases between them. Germline V gives CDR1 SGHNT, CDR2 YYREEE (reference sequence). The CDR3, as DNA: TGTGCCAGCAGCTTGGGGTCGGGGGCCGGAGAGACCCAGTACTTC. Translating gives CASSLGSGAGETQYF.

V and J are TRBV11-2 and TRBJ1-1; weak D call: TRBD1 (5 bases). Germline V gene data show CDR1 as SGHAT and CDR2 as FQNNGV. This CDR3 is built from 16 residues. Trimming removed 2 bases at V and 7 bases at J, with 20 bases between. The CDR3 region is CASSLFLRGNWYEAFF. In nucleotides, the CDR3 is TGTGCCAGCAGCTTATTTTTAAGGGGAAATTGGTATGAAGCTTTCTTT.

The V gene is TRBV6-5, the J gene TRBJ2-1, with D unresolved. CDR1 and CDR2 (germline): MNHEY, SVGAGI. Trimming took off 8 bases at V and 3 bases at J, with 8 bases between the two ends. The CDR3 runs 12 residues. The CDR3 DNA follows: TGTGCCAGCGGTCCGTTCTACAATGAGCAGTTCTTC. It specifies CASGPFYNEQFF.

The chain recombines TRBV27 with TRBJ2-1; 8 bases align to TRBD1. J gave up 8 bases and V 5 bases, and 11 bases lay outside the gene matches. The CDR3 has 15 residues. Germline V lookup: CDR1 MNHEY, CDR2 SMNVEV (reference sequence). The CDR3: CASSAPQGARDEQFF. The CDR3 DNA reads TGTGCCAGCAGTGCCCCTCAGGGGGCGCGGGATGAGCAGTTCTTC.

Written as DNA, the CDR3 is TGTGCCAGCAGCTTGACAGGGGACAATGAAAAACTGTTTTTT. Translating gives CASSLTGDNEKLFF. The chain links TRBV11-1 to TRBJ1-4, with 8 bases lining up with TRBD1. The ends lost 3 bases at V and 5 bases at J; junction bases unmatched: 2. In germline, CDR1 is SGHAT, CDR2 FQDESV (reference sequence). This CDR3 contains 14 residues.

The chain couples TRBV11-2 to TRBJ2-1; 7 bases align to TRBD2. The V and J ends lost 5 bases and 8 bases, in that order; junction bases with no gene match: 3. CDR1 is SGHAT, CDR2 FQNNGV, per germline. This CDR3 region has 12 residues. The CDR3 reads CASSHTSDEQFF. The DNA for the CDR3 is TGTGCCAGCAGCCATACTAGCGATGAGCAGTTCTTC.

This clone was recorded many times. The gene calls are TRBV6-5 and TRBJ1-5; no definite D call. There are 13 residues in the CDR3. V shed 0 bases and J shed 6 bases, with 6 bases lying between them. Germline CDR1 reads MNHEY; CDR2 reads SVGAGI. Here the CDR3 DNA reads TGTGCCAGCAGTTACTCGAAATCTCAGCCCCAGCATTTT. This encodes CASSYSKSQPQHF.

The chain uses TRBV5-4 and TRBJ2-5, with 10 positions matching TRBD1. J lost 5 bases, V lost 4 bases, and 11 bases had no gene match. Germline values: CDR1 SGHNT, CDR2 YYREEE (reference sequence). This CDR3 contains 16 residues. The CDR3, as DNA: TGTGCCAGCAGCCCGGCCAGGGACAGGGGTTGGGAGACCCAGTACTTC. This gives the protein CASSPARDRGWETQYF.

V gene TRBV27 combines with J gene TRBJ2-7; 7 bases match TRBD2. This CDR3 is 14 amino acids long. Trimming cost V 4 bases and J 5 bases; bases outside gene matches: 8. From germline, CDR1 is MNHEY and CDR2 SMNVEV (reference sequence). The DNA of the CDR3 is TGTGCCAGCAGTTATAGGACTAGAGGCAACGAGCAGTACTTC. Residues: CASSYRTRGNEQYF.

This chain uses TRBV9 with TRBJ1-1; D might be TRBD1 (6 bases). Germline CDR1 reads SGDLS; CDR2 reads YYNGEE. The CDR3 is 15 amino acids. V lost 0 bases to trimming and J lost 8 bases, with 17 bases between them. The CDR3 spells CASSVVGGAPTEAFF. CDR3 sequence (DNA): TGTGCCAGCAGCGTAGTTGGGGGGGCTCCCACAGAAGCTTTCTTT.